One and the same sample provided the 17 T cell receptor beta chains below, sequenced in a study of T cell repertoires in cytomegalovirus infection. Their antigens are not known. Using its own MiXCR run on the reads, TCRdb lists one record per CDR3 protein. The table has roughly 200,000 distinct CDR3 sequences, about 39% seen once; the top ten hold 55% to 70%. The starting material was CD8+ T cells from cultured PBMCs, obtained from culture after CMV antigen stimulation. These receptors were collected from a human donor in good health (CMV status not recorded). Some clones in this sample may be carry-over from other donors' samples.

The chain joins TRBV27 to TRBJ1-2, with 7 bases lining up with TRBD1. Per germline, CDR1 MNHEY and CDR2 SMNVEV (reference sequence). Trimming removed 5 bases from V and 3 bases from J; junction bases left unmatched: 9. The CDR3 length is 15 residues. The CDR3 sequence: CASSPRQGEYYGYTF. As DNA, the CDR3 is TGTGCCAGCAGTCCTCGACAGGGAGAATACTATGGCTACACCTTC.

The CDR3 bases are TGTGCCATCAGTGACGAGGAGTCACCCCTCCACTTT. Translated, it gives CAISDEESPLHF. The chain links TRBV10-3 to TRBJ1-6; the D is unclear. Germline V gene data show CDR1 as ENHRY and CDR2 as SYGVKD. V gave up 3 bases and J gave up 10 bases, with 7 bases separating them. CDR3 length: 12 amino acids.

This clonotype occurred a few times. This chain joins TRBV20-1 and TRBJ2-7; TRBD1 matches 9 bases. The CDR3 is 18 amino acids. The ends lost 0 bases at V and 4 bases at J; junction bases unmatched: 16. In germline, CDR1 is DFQATT, CDR2 SNEGSKA (reference sequence). DNA of the CDR3: TGCAGTGCTAGAGATCCCACCGTGGACAGGGGAAATGGTTACGAGCAGTACTTC. Protein product: CSARDPTVDRGNGYEQYF.

This clonotype appeared a few times. The V gene is TRBV27, the J gene TRBJ2-7; TRBD2 might be the D (5 bases). CDR3 size: 14 residues. From germline, CDR1 is MNHEY and CDR2 SMNVEV (reference sequence). V lost 5 bases and J 5 bases, leaving 16 bases between the germline ends. The CDR3 here is CASSRTLGTDEQYF. In DNA form, the CDR3 reads TGTGCCAGCAGTCGAACACTAGGAACGGACGAGCAGTACTTC.

The V gene is TRBV6-8, the J gene TRBJ2-5; no clear D gene. Germline CDR1 MNHGY, CDR2 SAAAGT. This CDR3 is 13 amino acids long. V was clipped by 6 bases and J by 2 bases, with 10 bases between them. CDR3 coding DNA: TGTGCCAGCAGAGCAGATCAACAAGAGACCCAGTACTTC. The encoded protein is CASRADQQETQYF.

In the case of this clonotype: One junction end disagrees with the germline gene, perhaps due to a read error. This chain links TRBV7-7 with TRBJ2-7; D tentatively reads TRBD1 or TRBD2 (5 bases each). CDR3 length: 15 amino acids. The germline gives CDR1 SSHAT, CDR2 FNYEAQ (reference sequence). CDR3 in DNA: TGTGCTAGCACCTCAAGGGGTGGGAGTAGCTACGAGCAGTACTTC. It is translated as CASTSRGGSSYEQYF.

This clonotype was seen a handful of times. The chain recombines TRBV5-1 with TRBJ2-7; no reliable D call. Trimming removed 1 base from V and 7 bases from J, with 21 bases in between. The CDR3 sequence is 16 residues long. Germline CDR1 SGHRS, CDR2 YFSETQ. The CDR3 spells CASSLRLPGAGKEQYF. CDR3 sequence (DNA): TGCGCCAGCAGCTTGAGGCTGCCCGGCGCTGGCAAGGAGCAGTACTTC.

The rearrangement links TRBV7-2 to TRBJ1-6, with 7 bases identical to TRBD1. This CDR3 contains 17 residues. Germline lookup yields CDR1 SGHTA and CDR2 FQGNSA. J gave up 0 bases and V 1 base, and 3 bases lay outside the gene matches. CDR3 in DNA: TGTGCCAGCAGCTTAGGGGCAGGGGGCTCCTATAATTCACCCCTCCACTTT. Translation: CASSLGAGGSYNSPLHF.

The chain recombines TRBV27 with TRBJ2-6, with TRBD2 matching 13 bases. Trimming took 4 bases from V and 3 from J; bases not matched to a gene: 6. The CDR3 consists of 18 residues. Looked up from germline, CDR1 is MNHEY and CDR2 is SMNVEV (reference sequence). CDR3 in DNA: TGTGCCAGCAGTTCTTTACTAGCGGGGGGGCTTGGGGCCAACGTCCTGACTTTC. This sequence encodes CASSSLLAGGLGANVLTF.

The chain is built from TRBV7-3 and TRBJ2-3; D is tentatively TRBD1 or TRBD2 (5 bases each). CDR3 length: 14 residues. From germline, CDR1 is SGHTA and CDR2 FQGTGA. V shed 5 bases and J shed 3 bases, with 12 bases lying between them. CDR3 in amino acids: CASSILGVTDTQYF. In DNA, the CDR3 is TGTGCCAGCAGCATACTAGGGGTAACAGATACGCAGTATTTT. Full variable domain (outside the CDR3, taken from reference TRBV7-3 and TRBJ2-3): GAGVSQTPSNKVTEKGKYVELRCDPISGHTALYWYRQSLGQGPEFLIYFQGTGAADDSGLPNDRFFAVRPEGSVSTLKIQRTERGDSAVYLCASSILGVTDTQYFGPGTRLTVL.

This clonotype was observed a few times. The chain uses TRBV12-3 or TRBV12-4 and TRBJ2-4; possibly TRBD2 for D (6 bases). V lost 6 bases and J 7 bases, leaving 22 bases between the germline ends. The CDR3 extends over 16 amino acids. CDR3 coding DNA: TGTGCCAGCAGCCCCCTCGGGACTTCATCCTTGAACATTCAGTACTTC. This encodes CASSPLGTSSLNIQYF.

The chain employs TRBV6-6 and TRBJ2-1; 7 nucleotides align to TRBD2. From germline, CDR1 is MNHNY and CDR2 SVGAGI (reference sequence). With V trimmed by 7 bases and J by 3 bases, 15 bases remained unmatched. The CDR3 spans 17 residues. CDR3 nucleotides: TGTGCCAGCATGCTGCTAGGGAGACTAGCTTACTACAATGAGCAGTTCTTC. Its protein product is CASMLLGRLAYYNEQFF.

The CDR3 reads CASSLEPGSSTDTQYF. CDR3 in DNA: TGTGCCAGCAGCTTAGAGCCGGGGTCTAGCACAGATACGCAGTATTTT. The chain joins TRBV11-2 to TRBJ2-3, with D maybe TRBD2 (5 bases). The CDR3 runs to 16 residues. Per the germline V gene, CDR1 is SGHAT and CDR2 is FQNNGV. Trimming removed 0 bases from V and 0 bases from J, with 10 bases in between.

The J gene is TRBJ1-1, the V gene TRBV5-6; no clear D. There are 15 residues in the CDR3. Germline CDR1 SGHDT, CDR2 YYEEEE. V dropped 2 bases and J dropped 5 bases, with 16 bases sitting between them. CDR3: CASSFFTPGRTEAFF. Here the CDR3 DNA reads TGTGCCAGCAGCTTCTTCACACCGGGGAGGACTGAAGCTTTCTTT.

This clonotype was seen only a few times. The gene calls are TRBV7-3 and TRBJ2-3; TRBD2 matches at 8 bases. V lost 5 bases and J lost 3; bases outside the gene matches: 13. The CDR3 loop spans 17 amino acids. CDR1 and CDR2 from the germline V gene are SGHTA and FQGTGA. The CDR3 here is CASSGGGQRERTDTQYF. CDR3 nucleotide sequence: TGTGCCAGCAGCGGGGGGGGCCAGCGGGAGAGGACAGATACGCAGTATTTT.

The chain is built from TRBV4-1 and TRBJ2-7; 13 bases are a match to TRBD2. The V gene's germline CDR1 is MGHRA and CDR2 YSYEKL. Trimming took 4 bases from V and 5 from J; bases not matched to a gene: 11. This CDR3 is built from 17 residues. CDR3 residues: CASSLREGLAGFDEQYF. CDR3 sequence (DNA): TGCGCCAGCAGCCTCAGGGAGGGACTAGCGGGATTCGACGAGCAGTACTTC.

The CDR3 DNA reads TGTGCCAGTAGGGAGACAGAGGTTGGGAACTATGGCTACACCTTC. This sequence encodes CASRETEVGNYGYTF. The chain joins TRBV19 to TRBJ1-2, with D tentatively TRBD1 (5 bases). The CDR3 extends over 15 amino acids. Germline V gene lookup returns CDR1 LNHDA and CDR2 SQIVND (reference sequence). The V end lost 6 bases, the J end lost 2 bases, and 16 bases lay between the germline ends.